A selection of T cell receptor beta chains follows, all from one sample in a study of shared clonotypes between healthy human individuals. TCRdb keeps only in-frame clones here, not all; method: immunoSEQ multiplex PCR. The profile shows just under 350,000 clones, roughly 80% of them singletons. The specimen sequenced was memory CD4+ T cells sorted from blood. The receptors were gathered from a man in his thirties or forties in good health. The CDR3 runs from the conserved cysteine through the conserved F or W. D genes are given only for firm matches. Expanded clones are given a class, and other clones once, few, many or no size at all.

V: TRBV9; size: once; J: TRBJ2-3; D: .; CDR3: CASSVGSSSTPDTQYF; DNA: TGTGCCAGCAGCGTAGGTAGCTCAAGCACCCCAGATACGCAGTATTTT
V: TRBV5-4; size: many; J: TRBJ1-1; D: .; CDR3: CASSLVSTVGTEAFF; DNA: TGTGCCAGCAGCTTGGTCTCGACGGTGGGGACTGAAGCTTTCTTT
V: TRBV15; size: few; J: TRBJ2-3; D: .; CDR3: CATSSPARRTDTQYF; DNA: TGTGCCACCAGCAGCCCTGCTCGAAGGACAGATACGCAGTATTTT
V: TRBV6-1; size: .; J: TRBJ2-5; D: TRBD2; CDR3: CASTQGGQETQYF; DNA: TGTGCCAGCACCCAGGGAGGGCAAGAGACCCAGTACTTC
V: TRBV14; size: .; J: TRBJ2-5; D: TRBD2; CDR3: CASSQRRSSGAETQYF; DNA: TGTGCCAGCAGCCAAAGGAGGAGTAGCGGGGCAGAGACCCAGTACTTC
V: TRBV21-1; size: .; J: TRBJ2-5; D: .; CDR3: CASSKFPGEYF; DNA: TGTGCCAGCAGCAAATTTCCGGGGGAGTACTTC
V: TRBV5-1; size: .; J: TRBJ2-1; D: TRBD2; CDR3: CASERLAGNNNEQFF; DNA: TGCGCCAGCGAAAGACTAGCGGGAAATAACAATGAGCAGTTCTTC
V: TRBV10-3; size: .; J: TRBJ2-1; D: TRBD2; CDR3: CAIKIGTSGINEQFF; DNA: TGTGCCATCAAAATCGGGACTAGCGGGATAAATGAGCAGTTCTTC
V: TRBV21-1; size: .; J: TRBJ2-7; D: .; CDR3: CASSKALMSSGRKVIHEQYF; DNA: TGTGCCAGCAGCAAAGCGCTAATGTCTAGCGGGAGAAAAGTTATCCACGAGCAGTACTTC
V: TRBV28; size: few; J: TRBJ2-7; D: TRBD2; CDR3: CASSFGYRGLAGVEQYF; DNA: TGTGCCAGCAGTTTTGGTTATCGGGGACTAGCGGGAGTCGAGCAGTACTTC
V: TRBV5-6; size: .; J: TRBJ1-2; D: TRBD1; CDR3: CASSPVLTGTYGYTF; DNA: TGTGCCAGCAGCCCGGTATTGACAGGGACCTATGGCTACACCTTC